One and the same sample provided the 19 T cell receptor beta chains below, sequenced in a study of T cell changes during pregnancy in multiple sclerosis. Profiling relied on immunoSEQ multiplex PCR, and the TCRdb table lists in-frame clones only, not all of them. The profile shows around 30,000 clones, under 95% of them singletons. The sample in question was CD4+ T cells from peripheral blood mononuclear cells, obtained after pregnancy. These receptors all come from a female donor with multiple sclerosis, enrolled in a pregnancy study.

This chain uses TRBV7-9 with TRBJ1-5, with D uncertain. The CDR3 spans 16 residues. Germline lookup yields CDR1 SEHNR and CDR2 FQNEAQ (reference sequence). Deletions cut 1 base from V and 2 bases from J, with 12 bases between. CDR3 region: CASSLEGGSRNQPQHF. The CDR3 region has the DNA TGTGCCAGCAGCTTAGAGGGAGGCAGCCGCAATCAGCCCCAGCATTTT.

The V and J genes are TRBV11-2 and TRBJ1-5; TRBD1 matches at 12 bases. The CDR3 consists of 15 residues. Germline lookup yields CDR1 SGHAT and CDR2 FQNNGV. The V gene end was trimmed by 4 bases and the J gene end by 5 bases; junction bases not matched to a gene: 3. CDR3 protein: CASSSGTGGHQPQHF. The CDR3 bases are TGTGCCAGCAGCTCCGGGACAGGGGGCCATCAGCCCCAGCATTTT.

This chain uses TRBV6-5 with TRBJ2-5; 10 nucleotides agree with TRBD2. From germline, CDR1 is MNHEY and CDR2 SVGAGI. V shed 6 bases and J 4 bases; nucleotides not matched to a gene: 5. CDR3 size: 14 residues. The CDR3 is CASRQLAGRETQYF. As DNA, the CDR3 is TGTGCCAGCAGACAACTAGCGGGAAGAGAGACCCAGTACTTC.

V and J are TRBV7-9 and TRBJ1-2; D is uncertain. The V and J ends lost 4 bases and 3 bases respectively, with 9 bases between them. This CDR3 spans 13 amino acids. The germline V gene has CDR1 SEHNR and CDR2 FQNEAQ (reference sequence). The CDR3: CASSSQVDYGYTF. DNA for the CDR3: TGTGCCAGCAGCTCTCAGGTAGACTATGGCTACACCTTC.

J is TRBJ2-5 and V is TRBV30; 12 bases match TRBD2. In germline, CDR1 is GTSNPN, CDR2 SVGIG (reference sequence). Losses at the gene ends were 2 bases for V and 9 bases for J; bases not matched to a gene: 10. This CDR3 has 15 residues. The CDR3 nucleotides are TGTGCCTGGAGTCGGCCGGGACTAGCGGGTGAGGCCCAGTACTTC. Residues: CAWSRPGLAGEAQYF.

This clone was counted a single time. The gene calls are TRBV7-9 and TRBJ2-5; D may be TRBD2 (5 bases). V was clipped by 0 bases and J by 3 bases, with 8 bases between them. The germline V gene has CDR1 SEHNR and CDR2 FQNEAQ (reference sequence). CDR3 length: 14 amino acids. CDR3 amino acids: CASSLAPAEETQYF. The CDR3, as DNA: TGTGCCAGCAGCTTAGCCCCAGCGGAAGAGACCCAGTACTTC.

CDR3 amino acids: CASSTTGSGANVLTF. DNA of the CDR3: TGTGCCAGCAGCACTACAGGGTCTGGGGCCAACGTCCTGACTTTC. The gene calls are TRBV7-9 and TRBJ2-6; a weak D match, TRBD1 (6 bases). Germline V gene lookup returns CDR1 SEHNR and CDR2 FQNEAQ (reference sequence). V gave up 5 bases and J gave up 1 base, with 9 bases separating them. The CDR3 spans 15 residues.

The chain has TRBV7-2 and TRBJ1-4, with 11 bases fitting TRBD1. This CDR3 comprises 14 residues. Germline lookup yields CDR1 SGHTA and CDR2 FQGNSA. Trimming at V came to 4 bases and at J to 10 bases, leaving 5 bases not matched to a gene. The chain's CDR3 is CASSSGQGEGKLFF. The CDR3 region has the DNA TGTGCCAGCAGCTCGGGACAGGGGGAAGGAAAACTGTTTTTT.

The V and J genes are TRBV29-1 and TRBJ2-7; 11 bases are shared with TRBD1. With 7 bases clipped from V and 7 bases from J, the junction kept 12 bases outside the gene matches. The CDR3 is 14 amino acids. In germline, CDR1 is SQVTM, CDR2 ANQGSEA. The CDR3 is CSALTFGTGGEQYF. As DNA, the CDR3 is TGCAGCGCACTTACCTTCGGGACAGGGGGGGAGCAGTACTTC.

This chain's CDR3 is CASVNAGSTDTQYF. For the CDR3, the DNA is TGTGCCAGTGTTAATGCGGGGAGCACAGATACGCAGTATTTT. V is TRBV6-6 and J is TRBJ2-3, with D possibly being TRBD2 (6 bases). Germline CDR1 reads MNHNY; CDR2 reads SVGAGI (reference sequence). This CDR3 is 14 amino acids long. V lost 9 bases to trimming and J lost 0 bases, with 13 bases between them.

The chain is built from TRBV4-3 and TRBJ2-7; D might be TRBD1 (5 bases). This CDR3 has 13 amino acids. CDR1 LGHNA and CDR2 YSLEER come from the germline V gene. V lost 5 bases to trimming and J lost 3 bases, with 11 bases between them. The CDR3 reads CASSKTEYYEQYF. In DNA form, the CDR3 reads TGCGCCAGCAGCAAGACAGAGTACTACGAGCAGTACTTC.

This rearrangement joins TRBV6-5 to TRBJ1-2; no clear D gene. The length of the CDR3 is 12 residues. From germline, CDR1 is MNHEY and CDR2 SVGAGI. Trimming pared 2 bases from V and 8 bases from J, leaving 9 bases between. This CDR3 is CASSYAGYGYTF. The CDR3 DNA is TGTGCCAGCAGTTACGCGGGGTACGGCTACACCTTC.

The chain couples TRBV2 to TRBJ2-3; 11 bases are a match to TRBD1. Germline V gene data show CDR1 as SNHLY and CDR2 as FYNNEI. V gave up 3 bases and J gave up 4 bases; unmatched junction bases: 3. This CDR3 region has 15 residues. The DNA for the CDR3 is TGTGCCAGCAGTGAGGGACAGGGGGACCCAGATACGCAGTATTTT. It codes for CASSEGQGDPDTQYF.

V is TRBV7-9 and J is TRBJ2-7; D not certain. The CDR3 runs 13 residues. With 2 bases removed from V and 2 bases from J, the gap between germline ends came to 7 bases. In germline, CDR1 is SEHNR, CDR2 FQNEAQ (reference sequence). The CDR3 region is CASSLPTTYEQYF. The CDR3 nucleotides are TGTGCCAGCAGCTTACCGACAACCTACGAGCAGTACTTC.

The chain joins TRBV18 to TRBJ1-1, with TRBD1 matching 7 bases. The CDR3 length is 14 residues. V shed 4 bases, J shed 6 bases, and the junction held 8 bases outside the gene matches. CDR1 is KGHSH and CDR2 is LQKENI in the germline V gene. The DNA for the CDR3 is TGTGCCAGCTCACGACAGGGTCTGAGGGCTGAAGCTTTCTTT. As protein: CASSRQGLRAEAFF.

The chain links TRBV5-1 to TRBJ2-2; D might be TRBD1 (5 bases). This CDR3 is 15 amino acids long. Trimming stripped 2 bases from V and 5 bases from J, with 13 bases between. The germline CDR1 and CDR2 sequences are SGHRS and YFSETQ. Written as DNA, the CDR3 is TGCGCCAGCAGCTTTCAGGGCCTGGGGACCGGGGAGCTGTTTTTT. Amino acid sequence: CASSFQGLGTGELFF.

This chain uses TRBV6-1 with TRBJ2-3; D uncertain. The V end was cut by 2 bases, the J end by 2 bases, with 5 bases between. The length of the CDR3 is 13 residues. Per the germline V gene, CDR1 is MNHNS and CDR2 is SASEGT. The CDR3 sequence: CASSEIHTDTQYF. The CDR3 DNA sequence: TGTGCCAGCAGTGAAATTCACACAGATACGCAGTATTTT.

The V and J genes are TRBV27 and TRBJ2-2, with D possibly being TRBD1 (6 bases). With 8 bases removed from V and 6 bases from J, the gap between germline ends came to 13 bases. The CDR3 loop spans 13 amino acids. CDR1 is MNHEY and CDR2 is SMNVEV in the germline V gene (reference sequence). CDR3 DNA sequence: TGTGCCAGCCAACGTAACAGGGCCGGGGAGCTGTTTTTT. This encodes CASQRNRAGELFF.

The table lists this clone with a count of one. The chain joins TRBV7-2 to TRBJ2-2; 14 bases line up with TRBD2. Per the germline V gene, CDR1 is SGHTA and CDR2 is FQGNSA. With 1 base clipped from V and 5 bases from J, the junction kept 3 bases outside the gene matches. The CDR3 is 17 residues long. The CDR3 DNA is TGTGCCAGCAGCTTAGAAGGGACTAGCGGGAGAACCGGGGAGCTGTTTTTT. It yields the protein CASSLEGTSGRTGELFF.